One sample yielded the 29 T cell receptor beta chains listed below, sequenced in a study of T cell changes during pregnancy in multiple sclerosis. Generated by immunoSEQ multiplex PCR, the TCRdb table keeps only in-frame clones and is missing some. The sample holds about 100,000 clones, around 92% seen once. Specimen: peripheral blood, collected after pregnancy. Receptor source: a female donor with multiple sclerosis, enrolled in a pregnancy study.

The chain combines TRBV27 with TRBJ2-1, with TRBD1 matching 8 bases. Germline CDR1 MNHEY, CDR2 SMNVEV (reference sequence). This CDR3 region has 14 residues. The V gene end was trimmed by 4 bases and the J gene end by 5 bases; junction bases not matched to a gene: 4. Here the CDR3 reads CASSWDRRDNEQFF. In DNA, the CDR3 is TGTGCCAGCAGTTGGGACAGGCGTGACAATGAGCAGTTCTTC.

On this clone itself: The identical CDR3 is also encoded by other nucleotide sequences in the sample. The rearrangement uses TRBV19 and TRBJ1-1; 11 bases agree with TRBD1. The V and J ends lost 2 bases and 4 bases, in that order; junction bases with no gene match: 3. Germline values: CDR1 LNHDA, CDR2 SQIVND (reference sequence). CDR3 length: 15 amino acids. The chain's CDR3 is CASSIRDRGGTEAFF. The CDR3 coding sequence is TGTGCCAGTAGTATACGGGACAGGGGGGGCACTGAAGCTTTCTTT.

This chain uses TRBV6-5 with TRBJ2-2, with 11 positions matching TRBD1. This CDR3 comprises 15 residues. Trimming cost V 6 bases and J 5 bases; bases outside gene matches: 5. Germline CDR1 reads MNHEY; CDR2 reads SVGAGI. The CDR3 sequence: CASRLDRGRTGELFF. CDR3 DNA sequence: TGTGCCAGCAGATTGGACAGGGGGCGGACCGGGGAGCTGTTTTTT.

This clone was observed a handful of times. V gene TRBV19 combines with J gene TRBJ2-2; a possible D gene is TRBD2 (5 bases). The CDR3 is made up of 16 amino acids. Looked up from germline, CDR1 is LNHDA and CDR2 is SQIVND (reference sequence). V lost 0 bases and J lost 5, with 13 bases in between. CDR3 nucleotides: TGTGCCAGTAGTATAGATGAGGCGGGCTTAACCGGGGAGCTGTTTTTT. It yields the protein CASSIDEAGLTGELFF.

This rearrangement joins TRBV5-1 to TRBJ2-5; TRBD1 agrees at 9 bases. V shed 0 bases and J 4 bases; nucleotides not matched to a gene: 1. The CDR3 consists of 14 residues. Germline V gives CDR1 SGHRS, CDR2 YFSETQ. This chain's CDR3 is CASSLAGQGETQYF. DNA for the CDR3: TGCGCCAGCAGCTTGGCGGGACAGGGAGAGACCCAGTACTTC.

CDR3 nucleotides: TGCACCAGCAGCAAGGGACTAGCGGGGGACTATAAAGAGACCCAGTACTTC. It encodes CTSSKGLAGDYKETQYF. The chain couples TRBV1 to TRBJ2-5; TRBD2 reflects the table's D call only, with no check against the DNA. TRBV1 counts as a pseudogene. The CDR3 has 17 amino acids.

The V call is TRBV30, the J call TRBJ1-3; the D is unclear. CDR1 is GTSNPN and CDR2 is SVGIG in the germline V gene (reference sequence). This CDR3 is 13 amino acids long. Trimming shortened V by 5 bases and J by 4 bases, and 12 bases separated the two germline ends. CDR3 sequence: CAWGTVPGNTIYF. The CDR3 nucleotides read TGTGCCTGGGGTACAGTACCCGGAAACACCATATATTTT.

The chain has TRBV27 and TRBJ2-7; perhaps TRBD2 as D (5 bases). V shed 3 bases and J shed 2 bases, with 14 bases lying between them. The germline gives CDR1 MNHEY, CDR2 SMNVEV (reference sequence). The CDR3 has 15 amino acids. The CDR3 DNA sequence: TGTGCCAGCAGTTTTTCCGGACTCCATCCCTACGAGCAGTACTTC. Its translation is CASSFSGLHPYEQYF.

This sequence joins TRBV30 and TRBJ1-2, with TRBD1 matching 7 bases. The V and J ends lost 2 bases and 4 bases, in that order; junction bases with no gene match: 10. The CDR3 runs 15 residues. Germline CDR1 and CDR2: GTSNPN and SVGIG (reference sequence). The CDR3 nucleotides are TGTGCCTGGAGTCCCCCTGGAGGGGGCATCTATGGCTACACCTTC. Residues: CAWSPPGGGIYGYTF.

This chain joins TRBV30 and TRBJ1-1; TRBD1 aligns across 7 bases. V trimming: 2 bases; J trimming: 5 bases; junction bases outside the gene matches: 5. Germline lookup yields CDR1 GTSNPN and CDR2 SVGIG (reference sequence). The CDR3 contains 13 residues. Here the CDR3 DNA reads TGTGCCTGGAGTTACAGGGGCGGTACTGAAGCTTTCTTT. This translates into CAWSYRGGTEAFF.

The chain combines TRBV6-6 with TRBJ1-4, with a weak D call TRBD1 (6 bases). From germline, CDR1 is MNHNY and CDR2 SVGAGI (reference sequence). This CDR3 contains 14 residues. V dropped 2 bases and J dropped 8 bases, with 12 bases sitting between them. As DNA, the CDR3 is TGTGCCAGCAGTTACGCGGGGGCCGGCGAAAAACTGTTTTTT. Amino acids: CASSYAGAGEKLFF.

The chain recombines TRBV9 with TRBJ2-2, with a possible D match to TRBD2 (5 bases). With 0 bases removed from V and 0 bases from J, the gap between germline ends came to 9 bases. The germline V gene has CDR1 SGDLS and CDR2 YYNGEE. This CDR3 has 16 residues. The CDR3 DNA follows: TGTGCCAGCAGCGTAGTTCCAGCGGCGAACACCGGGGAGCTGTTTTTT. Translating gives CASSVVPAANTGELFF. Supplemented by reference TRBV9 and TRBJ2-2, the full variable domain reads DSGVTQTPKHLITATGQRVTLRCSPRSGDLSVYWYQQSLDQGLQFLIQYYNGEERAKGNILERFSAQQFPDLHSELNLSSLELGDSALYFCASSVVPAANTGELFFGEGSRLTVL.

The rearrangement links TRBV28 to TRBJ1-5; no clear D gene. The V and J ends lost 0 bases and 0 bases respectively, with 9 bases between them. Germline CDR1 is MDHEN and CDR2 is SYDVKM. The CDR3 has 16 residues. The CDR3 coding sequence is TGTGCCAGCAGTTTATGGTCAGGCAATAGCAATCAGCCCCAGCATTTT. This encodes CASSLWSGNSNQPQHF. Drawing the rest from reference TRBV28 and TRBJ1-5, the complete variable domain is DVKVTQSSRYLVKRTGEKVFLECVQDMDHENMFWYRQDPGLGLRLIYFSYDVKMKEKGDIPEGYSVSREKKERFSLILESASTNQTSMYLCASSLWSGNSNQPQHFGDGTRLSIL.

The J gene is TRBJ2-7, the V gene TRBV13; 7 bases map to TRBD2. CDR1 is PRHDT and CDR2 is FYEKMQ in the germline V gene (reference sequence). With V trimmed by 2 bases and J by 2 bases, 6 bases remained unmatched. CDR3 size: 15 residues. The CDR3 DNA follows: TGTGCCAGCAGCTTAACAGTAAGCGGGGCCTACGAGCAGTACTTC. Its translation: CASSLTVSGAYEQYF. Variable domain in full (rest from reference TRBV13 and TRBJ2-7): AAGVIQSPRHLIKEKRETATLKCYPIPRHDTVYWYQQGPGQDPQFLISFYEKMQSDKGSIPDRFSAQQFSDYHSELNMSSLELGDSALYFCASSLTVSGAYEQYFGPGTRLTVT.

The CDR3: CASSKRNRGGETGELFF. In DNA, the CDR3 is TGTGCCAGCAGCAAGAGGAACAGGGGAGGAGAGACCGGGGAGCTGTTTTTT. This chain connects TRBV7-3 to TRBJ2-2, with a weak D call TRBD1 (7 bases). The germline V and J ends were trimmed by 5 bases and 5 bases, with 21 bases remaining between them. Germline CDR1 is SGHTA and CDR2 is FQGTGA. This CDR3 contains 17 residues.

The V call is TRBV5-8, the J call TRBJ2-1; D remains unclear. V lost 4 bases to trimming and J lost 5 bases, with 16 bases between them. The germline V gene has CDR1 SGHTS and CDR2 YDEGEE. This CDR3 is built from 15 residues. The CDR3 nucleotides read TGTGCCAGCAGCAACGTGGTGAGGAGCAACAATGAGCAGTTCTTC. Translating it yields CASSNVVRSNNEQFF.

V and J are TRBV5-6 and TRBJ2-7, with 9 bases fitting TRBD2. Germline CDR1 reads SGHDT; CDR2 reads YYEEEE. V shed 1 base, J shed 2 bases, and the junction held 4 bases outside the gene matches. This CDR3 comprises 15 residues. CDR3 nucleotides: TGTGCCAGCAGCTTGCCTAGCGGGAAACCCTACGAGCAGTACTTC. Translated: CASSLPSGKPYEQYF.

Written as DNA, the CDR3 is TGTGCCTGGAGTGTAGGTAGCGGGAGGGAAGAGACCCAGTACTTC. Residues: CAWSVGSGREETQYF. The chain combines TRBV30 with TRBJ2-5; 11 nucleotides match TRBD2. The germline CDR1 and CDR2 sequences are GTSNPN and SVGIG (reference sequence). The CDR3 spans 15 residues. Trimming at V came to 0 bases and at J to 3 bases, leaving 3 bases not matched to a gene. The complete variable domain, with remaining parts taken from reference TRBV30 and TRBJ2-5, reads SQTIHQWPATLVQPVGSPLSLECTVEGTSNPNLYWYRQAAGRGLQLLFYSVGIGQISSEVPQNLSASRPQDRQFILSSKKLLLSDSGFYLCAWSVGSGREETQYFGPGTRLLVL.

This rearrangement joins TRBV6-5 to TRBJ2-5, with a possible D match to TRBD2 (5 bases). The germline V gene encodes CDR1 MNHEY and CDR2 SVGAGI. The CDR3 has 13 residues. V was pared by 5 bases and J by 5 bases, with 12 bases between. CDR3 amino acids: CASSMTDWETQYF. The CDR3 nucleotides are TGTGCCAGCAGTATGACGGACTGGGAGACCCAGTACTTC.

This chain links TRBV7-9 with TRBJ2-2; 8 positions match TRBD1. CDR3 length equals 17 residues. The J segment lost 0 bases and the V segment lost 5 bases, leaving 8 bases of the junction unmatched. Germline V gene data show CDR1 as SEHNR and CDR2 as FQNEAQ (reference sequence). The CDR3, as DNA: TGTGCCAGCAGCCATAGGGGGGACAGGACGAACACCGGGGAGCTGTTTTTT. It yields the protein CASSHRGDRTNTGELFF. Looking up the rest from reference TRBV7-9 and TRBJ2-2 gives the full variable domain: DTGVSQNPRHKITKRGQNVTFRCDPISEHNRLYWYRQTLGQGPEFLTYFQNEAQLEKSRLLSDRFSAERPKGSFSTLEIQRTEQGDSAMYLCASSHRGDRTNTGELFFGEGSRLTVL.

CDR3 DNA: TGTGCCAGCAGCCGCACTTGGGGGGAGATCTACGAGCAGTACTTC. Its protein is CASSRTWGEIYEQYF. The chain uses TRBV27 and TRBJ2-7; D may be TRBD2 (6 bases). CDR3 size: 15 residues. The germline V gene encodes CDR1 MNHEY and CDR2 SMNVEV (reference sequence). Trimming left V 6 bases short and J 3 bases short, with 18 bases between.

In regard to this clone: No DNA is shown, since the ends of the CDR3 on it are uncertain; the CDR3 is the one TCRdb lists. The rearrangement joins TRBV27 to TRBJ2-1; the DNA was not used to check the table's D call, TRBD2. The CDR3 is 14 amino acids in total, end residues counted. CDR1 and CDR2 from the germline V gene are MNHEY and SMNVEV (reference sequence). The CDR3 region is CASTWGSGIGQAFF.

V gene TRBV14 combines with J gene TRBJ2-2; tentatively, D is TRBD1 (6 bases). Trimming stripped 0 bases from V and 1 base from J, with 12 bases between. The CDR3 runs to 17 residues. In germline, CDR1 is SGHDN, CDR2 FVKESK. In nucleotides, the CDR3 is TGTGCCAGCAGCCAAGATCTCGGGACACTGAACACCGGGGAGCTGTTTTTT. The encoded protein is CASSQDLGTLNTGELFF.

This clone turned up a few times. The CDR3 coding sequence is TGTGCCAGCAGTGTGTTAGTAGCGGGAGATTACAATGAGCAGTTCTTC. This gives the protein CASSVLVAGDYNEQFF. The rearrangement uses TRBV6-1 and TRBJ2-1; TRBD2 matches at 9 bases. The CDR3 sequence is 16 residues long. Germline CDR1 and CDR2: MNHNS and SASEGT. V dropped 4 bases and J dropped 4; count of bases not matched to a gene: 8.

J is TRBJ2-7 and V is TRBV6-5, with 7 bases fitting TRBD1. J was trimmed by 2 bases and V by 5 bases; bases with no gene match: 9. CDR1 MNHEY and CDR2 SVGAGI come from the germline V gene. There are 15 residues in the CDR3. The CDR3 nucleotides are TGTGCCAGCAGTCCTTCCGGGACAGAGACCTACGAGCAGTACTTC. This sequence encodes CASSPSGTETYEQYF.

The J gene is TRBJ2-5, the V gene TRBV7-9; 12 nucleotides agree with TRBD1. The CDR3 length is 15 residues. The J segment lost 5 bases and the V segment lost 5 bases, leaving 6 bases of the junction unmatched. Germline V gene lookup returns CDR1 SEHNR and CDR2 FQNEAQ (reference sequence). CDR3 DNA: TGTGCCAGCAGCGTTCCGGGACAGGGGGCTGAGACCCAGTACTTC. It encodes CASSVPGQGAETQYF.

V and J are TRBV9 and TRBJ2-1, with D tentatively TRBD1 (6 bases). CDR1 is SGDLS and CDR2 is YYNGEE in the germline V gene. The CDR3 consists of 14 residues. V lost 4 bases and J 7 bases, leaving 15 bases between the germline ends. CDR3 nucleotide sequence: TGTGCCAGCAGCCTCGGGACAATAGTGAATGAGCAGTTCTTC. This translates into CASSLGTIVNEQFF.

The V and J genes are TRBV6-5 and TRBJ1-5; TRBD1 might be the D (6 bases). The germline V gene encodes CDR1 MNHEY and CDR2 SVGAGI. V was clipped by 6 bases and J by 5 bases, with 11 bases between them. The CDR3 is made up of 13 amino acids. CDR3 protein: CASRPGVDQPQHF. The DNA of the CDR3 is TGTGCCAGCAGACCAGGGGTAGATCAGCCCCAGCATTTT.

The chain carries TRBV4-2 and TRBJ2-1; the match to TRBD2 covers 14 bases. Trimming cost V 1 base and J 0 bases; bases outside gene matches: 8. The germline V gene has CDR1 LGHNA and CDR2 YNFKEQ. The CDR3 loop spans 20 amino acids. The CDR3: CASSQGLAGGPRSSYNEQFF. For the CDR3, the DNA is TGTGCCAGCAGCCAAGGACTAGCGGGAGGGCCCAGAAGCTCCTACAATGAGCAGTTCTTC.